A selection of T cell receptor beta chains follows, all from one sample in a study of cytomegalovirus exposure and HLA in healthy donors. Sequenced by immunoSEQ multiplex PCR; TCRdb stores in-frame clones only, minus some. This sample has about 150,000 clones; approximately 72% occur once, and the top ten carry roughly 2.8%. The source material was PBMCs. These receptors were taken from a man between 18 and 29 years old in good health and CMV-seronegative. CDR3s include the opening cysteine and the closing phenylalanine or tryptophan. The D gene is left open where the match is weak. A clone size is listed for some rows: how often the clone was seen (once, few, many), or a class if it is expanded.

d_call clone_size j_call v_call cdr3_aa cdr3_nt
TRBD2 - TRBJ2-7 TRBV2 CASTPGGEELSEQYF TGTGCCAGCACCCCGGGGGGGGAGGAATTATCCGAGCAGTACTTC
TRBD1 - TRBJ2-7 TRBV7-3 CASSLGAGGHYEQYF TGTGCCAGCAGCCTTGGGGCAGGGGGACACTACGAGCAGTACTTC
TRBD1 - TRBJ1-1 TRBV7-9 CASSFGQGRRDTEAFF TGTGCCAGCAGCTTCGGACAGGGGAGAAGGGACACTGAAGCTTTCTTT
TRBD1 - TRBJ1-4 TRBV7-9 CASSYTGGPSEKLFF TGTGCCAGCAGCTATACAGGGGGCCCGTCTGAAAAACTGTTTTTT
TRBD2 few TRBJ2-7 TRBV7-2 CASSPRVAGGLREQYF TGTGCCAGCAGCCCCCGGGTAGCGGGGGGGCTCCGGGAGCAGTACTTC
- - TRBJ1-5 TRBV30 CAWGRGQPQHF TGTGCTTGGGGACGGGGTCAGCCCCAGCATTTT
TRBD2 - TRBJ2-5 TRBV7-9 CASSFGGGQETQYF TGTGCCAGCAGCTTCGGCGGGGGGCAAGAGACCCAGTACTTC
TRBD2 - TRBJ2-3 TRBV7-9 CASSLGAGGRVGTDTQYF TGTGCCAGCAGCTTAGGTGCGGGGGGGCGGGTTGGCACAGATACGCAGTATTTT
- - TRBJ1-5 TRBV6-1 CASSEFPQYSNQPQHF TGTGCCAGCAGTGAATTTCCACAGTATAGCAATCAGCCCCAGCATTTT
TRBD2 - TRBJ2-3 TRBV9 CASSASGGAADTQYF TGTGCCAGCAGCGCCAGCGGGGGGGCCGCAGATACGCAGTATTTT
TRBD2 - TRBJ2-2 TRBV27 CASSLSLGLAGGNTGELFF TGTGCCAGCAGTTTATCCCTCGGACTAGCGGGGGGGAACACCGGGGAGCTGTTTTTT
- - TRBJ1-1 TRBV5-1 CASSPDRWEAFF TGCGCCAGCAGCCCCGACAGGTGGGAAGCTTTCTTT
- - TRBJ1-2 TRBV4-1 CASSQETTPQGLYGYTF TGCGCCAGCAGCCAAGAGACCACCCCCCAGGGCCTCTATGGCTACACCTTC
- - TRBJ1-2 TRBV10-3 CAISPDTHTGYTF TGTGCCATCAGTCCGGACACGCACACGGGCTATACCTTC
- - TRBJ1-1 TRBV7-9 CASSSRGNTEAFF TGTGCCAGCAGCTCCAGGGGGAACACTGAAGCTTTCTTT
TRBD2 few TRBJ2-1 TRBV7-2 CASSLGTRNNEQFF TGTGCCAGCAGCTTAGGGACTAGGAACAATGAGCAGTTCTTC
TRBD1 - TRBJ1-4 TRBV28 CASSLLPNRGKLFF TGTGCCAGCAGTTTATTACCTAACAGGGGGAAACTGTTTTTT
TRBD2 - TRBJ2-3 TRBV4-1 CASSQVGTSGGDTQYF TGCGCCAGCAGCCAAGTGGGGACTAGCGGGGGTGATACGCAGTATTTT
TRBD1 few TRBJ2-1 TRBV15 CATSRRQGAYNEQFF TGTGCCACCAGCAGAAGACAGGGAGCTTACAATGAGCAGTTCTTC
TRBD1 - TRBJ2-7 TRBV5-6 CASSYLGQTYEQYF TGTGCCAGCAGCTACCTGGGACAGACCTACGAGCAGTACTTC
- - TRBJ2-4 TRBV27 CASSSLGHIQNIQYF TGTGCCAGCAGTAGCTTGGGACACATCCAAAACATTCAGTACTTC
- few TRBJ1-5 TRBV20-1 CSAGSPRAQHF TGCAGTGCCGGTTCCCCCCGGGCCCAGCATTTT
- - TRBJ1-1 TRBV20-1 CSARQGTEAFF TGCAGTGCTAGACAGGGAACGGAAGCTTTCTTT
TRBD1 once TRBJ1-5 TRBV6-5 CASSSTGGHQPQHF TGTGCCAGCAGTTCTACAGGGGGCCATCAGCCCCAGCATTTT
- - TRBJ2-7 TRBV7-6 CASSLGGRAAYEQYF TGTGCCAGCAGCTTAGGAGGCAGGGCGGCCTACGAGCAGTACTTC
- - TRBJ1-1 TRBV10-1 CASSESTGNTEAFF TGCGCCAGCAGTGAGTCGACGGGAAACACTGAGGCTTTCTTT
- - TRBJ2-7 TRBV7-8 CASSSGVRDWSYEQYF TGTGCCAGCAGCTCGGGGGTCCGGGACTGGTCCTACGAGCAGTACTTC
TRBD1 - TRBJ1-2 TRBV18 CASSTRQGGYGYTF TGTGCCAGCTCAACTCGACAGGGGGGCTATGGCTACACCTTC
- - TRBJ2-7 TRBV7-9 CASSLGWWGLRPYEQYF TGTGCCAGCAGCTTAGGGTGGTGGGGGCTAAGGCCCTACGAGCAGTACTTC
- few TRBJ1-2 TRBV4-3 CASSQDKGRSHKGYGYTF TGCGCCAGCAGCCAAGATAAGGGGCGGTCTCATAAGGGGTATGGCTACACCTTC